The entry below describes one T cell receptor (beta chain). The record originates from a study of shared T cell receptors in the human thymus. V dropped 3 bases and J dropped 6 bases, with 15 bases sitting between them. CDR3 length equals 15 residues. Sequenced by immunoSEQ multiplex PCR; TCRdb stores in-frame clones only, minus some. The data contain almost 550,000 clones, around 78% of them seen just once; the ten biggest clones take up about 0.014%. These data are also associated with another study on human thymus T cells. That work states: The thymus tissue came from resections taken during corrective heart surgery.

This clonotype originated in a boy in the first two years of life with a congenital heart defect. This rearrangement joins TRBV5-3 to TRBJ2-2, with D hard to call. TRBV5-3 is assigned to the ORF class and has an uncertain function. The sequenced sample was thymocytes. This CDR3 is CARSSGRRVAGELFF. The CDR3 DNA reads TGTGCCAGAAGCTCCGGCCGTCGGGTCGCCGGGGAGCTGTTTTTT.